These 21 T cell receptor beta chains share one sample of origin, sequenced in a study of blood T cells in healthy people across ages. Primed by a sample-barcoded 5' primer and a J-beta primer mix, a second PCR proceeded for roughly 7 to 12 cycles. TCRdb re-analysed the 5' RACE reads in MiXCR, keeping a single row per CDR3 protein. This sample has under 1,000,000 distinct CDR3 sequences, with around 45% found just once. The sample was blood. The receptors were gathered from a man older than 75 in good health.

The V gene is TRBV12-3 or TRBV12-4, the J gene TRBJ1-2, with a weak D call TRBD1 (6 bases). Trimming removed 2 bases at V and 8 bases at J, with 12 bases between. CDR3 length: 13 residues. This CDR3 is CASSLPGARGYTF. The CDR3 DNA is TGTGCCAGCAGTTTACCGGGGGCGCGGGGCTACACCTTC.

Ten or more counts support this clonotype. The chain combines TRBV4-3 with TRBJ2-7; D is perhaps TRBD1 (5 bases). This CDR3 spans 14 amino acids. With 0 bases removed from V and 1 base from J, the gap between germline ends came to 7 bases. Germline V gene data show CDR1 as LGHNA and CDR2 as YSLEER. CDR3 bases: TGCGCCAGCAGCCAAGATCAGGGTTCCTACGAGCAGTACTTC. It is translated as CASSQDQGSYEQYF.

J is TRBJ1-5 and V is TRBV21-1; the table's D call TRBD1 went unverified against the DNA. TRBV21-1 is a pseudogene. The CDR3 is 15 residues long. The CDR3 reads CASSKGQGVNQPQHF. DNA for the CDR3: TGTGCCAGCAGCAAGGGACAGGGGGTCAATCAGCCCCAGCATTTT.

In its sample, this clonotype was seen many times. V usage is TRBV12-3 or TRBV12-4 and J usage is TRBJ2-3; 7 nucleotides match TRBD2. This CDR3 is 13 amino acids long. With V trimmed by 5 bases and J by 4 bases, 3 bases remained unmatched. The CDR3 reads CASSLRESDTQYF. The DNA of the CDR3 is TGTGCCAGCAGTCTGCGGGAGTCAGATACGCAGTATTTT.

The chain joins TRBV29-1 to TRBJ1-1; TRBD1 aligns across 7 bases. Germline values: CDR1 SQVTM, CDR2 ANQGSEA. The length of the CDR3 is 10 residues. Trimming cost V 0 bases and J 12 bases; bases outside gene matches: 1. The CDR3 reads CSVEETGSFF. Here the CDR3 DNA reads TGCAGCGTTGAAGAGACAGGGTCTTTCTTT.

CDR3 amino acids: CASSVTATFQETQYF. CDR3 DNA sequence: TGTGCCAGCAGCGTTACGGCGACGTTCCAAGAGACCCAGTACTTC. The chain joins TRBV9 to TRBJ2-5; D call uncertain. This CDR3 region has 15 residues. V lost 2 bases to trimming and J lost 1 base, with 12 bases between them. CDR1 is SGDLS and CDR2 is YYNGEE in the germline V gene.

This clonotype was detected only a few times. The rearrangement links TRBV6-1 to TRBJ2-2, with D uncertain. Germline CDR1 MNHNS, CDR2 SASEGT. Deletions cut 6 bases from V and 0 bases from J, with 11 bases between. CDR3 length equals 15 residues. CDR3: CASRGTRPNTGELFF. The CDR3 region has the DNA TGTGCCAGCAGGGGAACACGACCGAACACCGGGGAGCTGTTTTTT.

This rearrangement joins TRBV14 to TRBJ2-1, with D perhaps matching TRBD1 (6 bases). Germline-derived CDR1 and CDR2 are SGHDN and FVKESK. The CDR3 consists of 18 residues. Trimming took off 5 bases at V and 3 bases at J, with 23 bases between the two ends. The CDR3 sequence is CASSRNSGTFGHYNEQFF. The CDR3, as DNA: TGTGCCAGCAGCAGAAATTCCGGGACATTCGGCCACTACAATGAGCAGTTCTTC.

The genes are TRBV20-1 and TRBJ1-2; 7 nucleotides match TRBD1. Germline CDR1 DFQATT, CDR2 SNEGSKA (reference sequence). This CDR3 spans 17 amino acids. V trimming: 0 bases; J trimming: 2 bases; junction bases outside the gene matches: 12. CDR3 amino acids: CSARDRPTGLGNYGYTF. DNA for the CDR3: TGCAGTGCTAGAGACCGACCGACAGGGCTAGGGAACTATGGCTACACCTTC.

This chain links TRBV27 with TRBJ2-3; 13 nucleotides match TRBD2. V lost 3 bases and J lost 2; bases outside the gene matches: 8. The CDR3 has 18 amino acids. Germline V lookup: CDR1 MNHEY, CDR2 SMNVEV (reference sequence). For the CDR3, the DNA is TGTGCCAGCAGTTTGGAAGTGGGACTAGCGGGACCCACAGATACGCAGTATTTT. The encoded protein is CASSLEVGLAGPTDTQYF.

The CDR3 reads CASSRQGSSLGEQYF. In nucleotides, the CDR3 is TGTGCCAGTAGTAGGCAGGGGTCGTCTTTAGGCGAGCAGTACTTC. The gene calls are TRBV19 and TRBJ2-5, with D maybe TRBD1 (6 bases). The J call may not be correct, given that the DNA end is closer to TRBJ2-7. The CDR3 sequence is 15 residues long. The germline V gene has CDR1 LNHDA and CDR2 SQIVND (reference sequence).

This chain links TRBV7-2 with TRBJ2-4; 9 positions match TRBD1. Germline values: CDR1 SGHTA, CDR2 FQGNSA. The trim removed 5 bases at V and 4 bases at J, leaving 9 bases unmatched. This CDR3 contains 16 residues. The CDR3 loop is CASSPSRQGGKNIQYF. CDR3 in DNA: TGTGCCAGCAGCCCTTCCCGACAGGGGGGTAAAAACATTCAGTACTTC. Full variable domain (remainder filled in from reference TRBV7-2 and TRBJ2-4): GAGVSQSPSNKVTEKGKDVELRCDPISGHTALYWYRQSLGQGLEFLIYFQGNSAPDKSGLPSDRFSAERTGGSVSTLTIQRTQQEDSAVYLCASSPSRQGGKNIQYFGAGTRLSVL.

This chain connects TRBV20-1 to TRBJ1-2; no definite D call. V shed 0 bases and J shed 8 bases, with 16 bases lying between them. The CDR3 runs 14 residues. In germline, CDR1 is DFQATT, CDR2 SNEGSKA (reference sequence). CDR3 nucleotide sequence: TGCAGTGCTAGAGATTTCGGACCGTCGGGAGGCTACACCTTC. This translates into CSARDFGPSGGYTF.

The gene calls are TRBV12-5 and TRBJ2-2; D gene ambiguous. V lost 7 bases, J lost 5 bases, and 17 bases lay in between. Germline CDR1 LGHNT, CDR2 FRNRAP. The CDR3 is 15 residues long. The CDR3 region has the DNA TGTGCTAGTGCCGCAGACCTTTGGAGTACCGGGGAGCTGTTTTTT. Translation: CASAADLWSTGELFF.

The CDR3 protein is CASSATGTFYEQYF. In DNA form, the CDR3 reads TGTGCCAGCAGCGCAACCGGGACATTTTACGAGCAGTACTTC. The chain uses TRBV9 and TRBJ2-5, with a possible D match to TRBD1 (6 bases). The J call could be wrong; TRBJ2-7 is a better fit for the DNA end. Germline CDR1 and CDR2: SGDLS and YYNGEE. The CDR3 is 14 amino acids.

V usage is TRBV6-1 and J usage is TRBJ2-4; D remains unclear. The DNA end favors TRBJ2-7, so the J call may be wrong. Per germline, CDR1 MNHNS and CDR2 SASEGT. CDR3 length equals 15 residues. For the CDR3, the DNA is TGTGCCAGCAGTGAAATGGCAAGGATGGTATACGAGCAGTACTTC. Its protein product is CASSEMARMVYEQYF.

In its sample, this clonotype was seen many times. The CDR3 loop is CSVGLVEYEQFF. In nucleotides, the CDR3 is TGCAGCGTTGGTCTAGTTGAGTATGAGCAGTTCTTC. The V call is TRBV29-1, the J call TRBJ2-1; D is ambiguous. The CDR3 has 12 amino acids. The ends were cut back, 4 bases at V and 8 bases at J, with 12 bases in the middle. Germline CDR1 and CDR2: SQVTM and ANQGSEA.

The V and J genes are TRBV6-1 and TRBJ2-4; 11 bases are shared with TRBD1. The J call may be incorrect, as the DNA end agrees better with TRBJ2-7. CDR1 is MNHNS, CDR2 SASEGT, per germline. CDR3 length equals 15 residues. CDR3 DNA: TGTGCCAGCAGTGAAGGTGGGACAGGGGGGTACGAGCAGTACTTC. Its protein product is CASSEGGTGGYEQYF.

The chain links TRBV7-2 to TRBJ2-7; 8 bases match TRBD1. The CDR3 covers 13 residues. Germline V gene lookup returns CDR1 SGHTA and CDR2 FQGNSA. The V and J ends lost 5 bases and 4 bases, in that order; junction bases with no gene match: 4. This CDR3 is CASSPGGKYEQYF. DNA of the CDR3: TGTGCCAGCAGCCCAGGGGGCAAGTACGAGCAGTACTTC.

This clonotype came up a few times. V gene TRBV25-1 combines with J gene TRBJ2-1; 7 nucleotides align to TRBD2. The CDR3 spans 15 residues. The ends lost 1 base at V and 7 bases at J; junction bases unmatched: 7. CDR1 is MGHDK, CDR2 SYGVNS, per germline. The CDR3 spells CASSEFGGSQNEQFF. For the CDR3, the DNA is TGTGCCAGCAGTGAATTTGGCGGGAGCCAGAATGAGCAGTTCTTC.

J is TRBJ2-4 and V is TRBV7-2, with D uncertain. This CDR3 is built from 15 residues. Germline V gene data show CDR1 as SGHTA and CDR2 as FQGNSA. Trimming cost V 1 base and J 6 bases, with 13 bases left between them. The CDR3 spells CASSLGRAPVNIQYF. Here the CDR3 DNA reads TGTGCCAGCAGCTTAGGGCGCGCTCCAGTAAACATTCAGTACTTC.